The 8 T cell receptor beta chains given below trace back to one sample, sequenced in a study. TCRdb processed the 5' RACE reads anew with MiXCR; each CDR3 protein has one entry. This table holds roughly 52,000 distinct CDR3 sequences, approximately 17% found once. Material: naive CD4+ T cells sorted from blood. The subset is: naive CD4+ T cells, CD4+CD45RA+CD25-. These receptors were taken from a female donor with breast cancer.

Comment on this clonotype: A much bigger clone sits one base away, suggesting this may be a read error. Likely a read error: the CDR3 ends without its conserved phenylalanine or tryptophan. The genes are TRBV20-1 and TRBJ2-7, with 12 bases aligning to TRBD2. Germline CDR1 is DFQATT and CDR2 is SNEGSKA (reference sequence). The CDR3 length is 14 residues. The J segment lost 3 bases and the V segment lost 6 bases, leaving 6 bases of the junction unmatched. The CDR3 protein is CSADRLAGVYEQYL. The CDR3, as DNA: TGCAGTGCCGACCGACTAGCGGGAGTCTACGAGCAGTACCTC.

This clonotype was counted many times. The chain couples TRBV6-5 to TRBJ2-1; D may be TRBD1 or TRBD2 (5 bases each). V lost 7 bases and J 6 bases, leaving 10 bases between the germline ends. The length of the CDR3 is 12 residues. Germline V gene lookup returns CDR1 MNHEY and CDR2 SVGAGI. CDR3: CASTGTSNEQFF. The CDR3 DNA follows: TGTGCCAGCACCGGGACCTCCAATGAGCAGTTCTTC.

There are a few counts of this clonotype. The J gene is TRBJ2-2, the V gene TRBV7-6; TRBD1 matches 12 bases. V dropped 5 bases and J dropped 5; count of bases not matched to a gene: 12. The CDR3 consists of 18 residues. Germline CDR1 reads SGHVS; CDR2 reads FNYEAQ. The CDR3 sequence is CASSPKGQGARETGELFF. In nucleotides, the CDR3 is TGTGCCAGCAGCCCCAAGGGACAGGGGGCGAGGGAAACCGGGGAGCTGTTTTTT.

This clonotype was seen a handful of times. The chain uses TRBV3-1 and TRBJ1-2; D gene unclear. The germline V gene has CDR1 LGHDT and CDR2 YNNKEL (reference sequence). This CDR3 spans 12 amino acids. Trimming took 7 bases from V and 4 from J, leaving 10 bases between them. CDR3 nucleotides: TGTGCCAGCAAAAAGGGTGCCTATGGCTACACCTTC. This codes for CASKKGAYGYTF.

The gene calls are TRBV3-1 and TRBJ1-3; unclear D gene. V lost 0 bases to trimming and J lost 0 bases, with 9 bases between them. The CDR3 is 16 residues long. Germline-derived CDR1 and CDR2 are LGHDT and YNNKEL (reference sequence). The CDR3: CASSQDVRSSGNTIYF. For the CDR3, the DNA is TGTGCCAGCAGCCAAGATGTTCGCAGCTCTGGAAACACCATATATTTT.

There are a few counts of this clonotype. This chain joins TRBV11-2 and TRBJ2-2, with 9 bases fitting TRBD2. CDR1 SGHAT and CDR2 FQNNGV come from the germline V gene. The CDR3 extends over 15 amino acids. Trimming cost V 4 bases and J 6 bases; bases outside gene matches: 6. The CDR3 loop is CASSSFLAGPGELFF. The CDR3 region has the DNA TGTGCCAGCAGCTCTTTCCTAGCGGGACCCGGGGAGCTGTTTTTT.

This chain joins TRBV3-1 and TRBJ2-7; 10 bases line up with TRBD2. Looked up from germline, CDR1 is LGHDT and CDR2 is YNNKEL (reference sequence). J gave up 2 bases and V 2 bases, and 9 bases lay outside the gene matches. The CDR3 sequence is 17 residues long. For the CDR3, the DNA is TGTGCCAGCAGCCAATTATTTAGCGGGAGGATGACCTACGAGCAGTACTTC. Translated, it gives CASSQLFSGRMTYEQYF.

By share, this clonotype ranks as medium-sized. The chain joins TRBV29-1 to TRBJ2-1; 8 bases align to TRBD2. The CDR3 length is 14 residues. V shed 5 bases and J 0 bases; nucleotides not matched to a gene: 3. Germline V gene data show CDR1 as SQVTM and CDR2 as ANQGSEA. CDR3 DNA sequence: TGCAGCGTTAAGACTAGCGTCTCCTACAATGAGCAGTTCTTC. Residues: CSVKTSVSYNEQFF.